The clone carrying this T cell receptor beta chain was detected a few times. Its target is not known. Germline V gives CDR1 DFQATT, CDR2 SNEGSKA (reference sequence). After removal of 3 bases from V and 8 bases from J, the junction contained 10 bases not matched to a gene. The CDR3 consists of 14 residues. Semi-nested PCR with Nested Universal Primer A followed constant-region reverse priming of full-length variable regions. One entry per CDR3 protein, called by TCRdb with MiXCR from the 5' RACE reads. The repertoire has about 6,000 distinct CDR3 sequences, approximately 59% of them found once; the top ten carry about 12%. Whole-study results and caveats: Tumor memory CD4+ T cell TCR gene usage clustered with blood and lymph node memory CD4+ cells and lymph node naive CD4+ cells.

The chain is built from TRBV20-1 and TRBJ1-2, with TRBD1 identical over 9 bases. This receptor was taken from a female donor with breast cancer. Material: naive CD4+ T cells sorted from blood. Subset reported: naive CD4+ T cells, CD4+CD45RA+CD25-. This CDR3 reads CSASSLGTGFGYTF. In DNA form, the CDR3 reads TGCAGTGCTAGCTCGTTGGGGACAGGGTTCGGCTACACCTTC.